Here is one T cell receptor (beta chain) with its context. What it recognizes is unknown. The data were obtained in a study of vaccination and CD4 T cells after COVID-19. About the study: Investigators drew the post-COVID samples a median about 98 days after diagnosis, with a range of 35 to 161. The authors exposed cells to overlapping spike peptides derived from SARS-CoV-2, HCoV-NL63, HCoV-OC43 and HCoV-229E. Study outcomes and limitations: Among convalescent patients, a median roughly 90% of reactive clones emerged only after vaccination.

The treatment is: roughly ten-day PBMC culture with coronavirus spike peptide pools or control peptides (ViraFEST assay). Expansion of antigen-specific T cells with peptide pools by ViraFEST preceded sequencing of TCRs. The trim removed 6 bases at V and 1 base at J, leaving 5 bases unmatched. CDR3 size: 14 residues. CDR1 is DFQATT, CDR2 SNEGSKA, per germline (reference sequence). Oncomine TCR Beta short-read sequencing was applied to DNA from cultured CD4+ T cells. From the PCR reads, TCRdb called clonotypes with MiXCR, one entry per CDR3 protein. The sample consists of about 29,000 distinct CDR3 sequences, approximately 60% of them appearing once.

Specimen: CD4+ T cells from blood, cultured in vitro, collected after SARS-CoV-2 vaccination. The genes are TRBV20-1 and TRBJ2-3; 9 nucleotides line up with TRBD2. This TCR derives from a human donor who received a COVID-19 vaccine. The CDR3 nucleotides read TGCAGTGCCCCTAGCGGGGACGGCACAGATACGCAGTATTTT. Its protein product is CSAPSGDGTDTQYF.